The next 21 T cell receptor beta chains were all read from a single sample in a study of T cell responses to AZD1222 COVID-19 vaccine. Data came from immunoSEQ multiplex PCR; TCRdb stores just in-frame clones and leaves some out. The sample includes around 120,000 clones, 80% to 95% seen only once; the top ten take 0.85% to 1.2%. The sequences come from peripheral blood, collected 28 days after the second AZD1222 dose. The receptor source for this set is an adult who received the AZD1222 COVID-19 vaccine.

The rearrangement links TRBV6-2 or TRBV6-3 to TRBJ1-5; D is perhaps TRBD1 (6 bases). This CDR3 has 16 residues. CDR1 and CDR2 (germline): MNHEY, SVGEGT. The V end lost 4 bases, the J end lost 3 bases, and 16 bases lay between the germline ends. The CDR3 loop is CASSWQAAGVNQPQHF. Written as DNA, the CDR3 is TGTGCCAGCAGTTGGCAGGCAGCAGGGGTCAATCAGCCCCAGCATTTT.

The CDR3 region has the DNA TGTGCCAGCAAGGGACAGGGGGACACCGGGGAGCTGTTTTTT. Protein: CASKGQGDTGELFF. The chain combines TRBV11-3 with TRBJ2-2; 11 positions match TRBD1. J gave up 3 bases and V 7 bases, and 1 base lay outside the gene matches. This CDR3 is 14 amino acids long. Germline CDR1 is SGHNT and CDR2 is YENEEA.

The chain couples TRBV5-6 to TRBJ2-7; D remains ambiguous. Germline loops: CDR1 SGHDT, CDR2 YYEEEE. The CDR3 loop spans 14 amino acids. V shed 3 bases and J shed 8 bases, with 18 bases lying between them. In nucleotides, the CDR3 is TGTGCCAGCAGCTCAGAGCTCCAGGCACTCAAGCAGTACTTC. It specifies CASSSELQALKQYF.

This clone was seen just once. The genes are TRBV7-8 and TRBJ1-3; 8 positions match TRBD1. The trim removed 5 bases at V and 1 base at J, leaving 7 bases unmatched. Germline values: CDR1 SGHVS, CDR2 FQNEAQ. The CDR3 is 16 amino acids. The CDR3 is CASSRGDRTSGNTIYF. CDR3 bases: TGTGCCAGCAGCCGCGGGGACAGGACATCTGGAAACACCATATATTTT.

The genes are TRBV5-4 and TRBJ2-5; 12 bases line up with TRBD2. This CDR3 contains 17 residues. V lost 2 bases, J lost 3 bases, and 8 bases stayed unmatched. Looked up from germline, CDR1 is SGHNT and CDR2 is YYREEE (reference sequence). CDR3 region: CASSFLGLAGNEETQYF. Written as DNA, the CDR3 is TGTGCCAGCAGCTTTCTAGGACTAGCGGGGAATGAAGAGACCCAGTACTTC.

In its sample, this clone was seen a few times. This chain connects TRBV24-1 to TRBJ2-2, with 14 bases lining up with TRBD2. CDR1 KGHDR and CDR2 SFDVKD come from the germline V gene. The CDR3 is 21 residues long. With 3 bases clipped from V and 5 bases from J, the junction kept 16 bases outside the gene matches. Here the CDR3 DNA reads TGTGCCACCAGTGATCGGGGGACTAGCGGGAGTCGGGCGCTGGGGACCGGGGAGCTGTTTTTT. It is translated as CATSDRGTSGSRALGTGELFF.

This chain uses TRBV28 with TRBJ2-7; perhaps TRBD2 as D (6 bases). This CDR3 region has 13 residues. Germline lookup yields CDR1 MDHEN and CDR2 SYDVKM. V lost 8 bases, J lost 3 bases, and 14 bases lay in between. The CDR3 sequence is CASGGTSFYEQYF. The CDR3 DNA reads as TGTGCCAGCGGGGGGACGAGTTTCTACGAGCAGTACTTC.

This sequence joins TRBV2 and TRBJ2-3; tentative D call: TRBD2 (7 bases). The germline gives CDR1 SNHLY, CDR2 FYNNEI. The CDR3 runs 16 residues. The ends were cut back, 2 bases at V and 0 bases at J, with 12 bases in the middle. The CDR3 sequence is CASSERGAGSTDTQYF. The CDR3 DNA is TGTGCCAGCAGTGAACGGGGGGCGGGGAGCACAGATACGCAGTATTTT.

The genes are TRBV27 and TRBJ1-6; perhaps TRBD1 as D (6 bases). Germline values: CDR1 MNHEY, CDR2 SMNVEV (reference sequence). Trimming removed 3 bases at V and 9 bases at J, with 12 bases between. This CDR3 is built from 14 residues. The CDR3 nucleotides read TGTGCCAGCAGTTTCGGGGGCACTGGTTCACCCCTCCACTTT. This translates into CASSFGGTGSPLHF.

V is TRBV28 and J is TRBJ1-6; D remains ambiguous. V was trimmed by 6 bases and J by 3 bases, leaving 6 bases between them. CDR1 and CDR2 (germline): MDHEN, SYDVKM. The CDR3 sequence is 13 residues long. CDR3 in amino acids: CASRRNYNSPLHF. CDR3 DNA sequence: TGTGCCAGCAGAAGGAACTATAATTCACCCCTCCACTTT.

V gene TRBV7-9 combines with J gene TRBJ1-1; D is ambiguous. Trimming took off 4 bases at V and 5 bases at J, with 20 bases between the two ends. Germline assignment: CDR1 SEHNR and CDR2 FQNEAQ (reference sequence). The CDR3 runs 16 residues. CDR3 in DNA: TGTGCCAGCAGCTACTCACAGTCGGGGATTTGGACTGAAGCTTTCTTT. Translating gives CASSYSQSGIWTEAFF.

V and J are TRBV5-1 and TRBJ2-3; D may correspond to TRBD1 or TRBD2 (6 bases each). CDR1 and CDR2 (germline): SGHRS, YFSETQ. V lost 0 bases and J 3 bases, leaving 14 bases between the germline ends. CDR3 length equals 16 residues. The CDR3, as DNA: TGCGCCAGCAGCTTGGCCGCCGGGGGCGGGACAGATACGCAGTATTTT. It specifies CASSLAAGGGTDTQYF.

The chain couples TRBV18 to TRBJ1-4, with 9 bases fitting TRBD1. The CDR3 spans 15 residues. CDR1 and CDR2 (germline): KGHSH, LQKENI. The V and J ends lost 3 bases and 6 bases, in that order; junction bases with no gene match: 5. In DNA, the CDR3 is TGTGCCAGCTCACCCGGGACAGGGAAGGATGAAAAACTGTTTTTT. Translated, it gives CASSPGTGKDEKLFF.

The DNA of the CDR3 is TGTGCCAGCAGCACGACCTCCGGGACAGCAAAGTCCACAGATACGCAGTATTTT. The encoded protein is CASSTTSGTAKSTDTQYF. J is TRBJ2-3 and V is TRBV5-6, with 7 positions matching TRBD1. The germline V gene encodes CDR1 SGHDT and CDR2 YYEEEE. CDR3 length: 18 residues. V was pared by 4 bases and J by 2 bases, with 16 bases of the junction left unmatched.

The chain links TRBV11-3 to TRBJ1-5, with TRBD1 as a possible D gene (6 bases). Germline V CDR1 and CDR2: SGHNT, YENEEA. The CDR3 sequence is 16 residues long. Trimming shortened V by 1 base and J by 0 bases, and 10 bases separated the two germline ends. CDR3 nucleotides: TGTGCCAGCAGCTTAGGTCAGGGGTATAGCAATCAGCCCCAGCATTTT. It codes for CASSLGQGYSNQPQHF.

The CDR3 here is CASSLSGTGGYTF. CDR3 sequence (DNA): TGTGCCAGCAGTTTATCGGGGACAGGCGGCTACACCTTC. The V and J genes are TRBV27 and TRBJ1-2, with 8 nucleotides matching TRBD1. The germline V gene has CDR1 MNHEY and CDR2 SMNVEV (reference sequence). The CDR3 extends over 13 amino acids. J was trimmed by 8 bases and V by 0 bases; bases with no gene match: 2.

The rearrangement joins TRBV9 to TRBJ1-4, with a tentative D call TRBD1 (6 bases). This CDR3 region has 15 residues. The V end was cut by 5 bases, the J end by 7 bases, with 18 bases between. Germline CDR1 SGDLS, CDR2 YYNGEE. CDR3 DNA sequence: TGTGCCAGCAGTGATGAACAGGGTCTCGGTGAAAAACTGTTTTTT. Translation: CASSDEQGLGEKLFF.

The chain carries TRBV7-9 and TRBJ1-6; D not resolved. Trimming pared 5 bases from V and 14 bases from J, leaving 10 bases between. CDR3 size: 11 residues. Germline assignment: CDR1 SEHNR and CDR2 FQNEAQ (reference sequence). CDR3 DNA: TGTGCCAGCAGCCTTCTTGGAACCCTCCACTTT. This sequence encodes CASSLLGTLHF.

The genes are TRBV19 and TRBJ1-1; 9 nucleotides align to TRBD1. The CDR3 loop spans 13 amino acids. Germline V gene sequence: CDR1 LNHDA, CDR2 SQIVND (reference sequence). The V gene end was trimmed by 6 bases and the J gene end by 3 bases; junction bases not matched to a gene: 2. The CDR3 sequence is CASSRDRDTEAFF. The CDR3 bases are TGTGCCAGTAGCCGGGACAGGGACACTGAAGCTTTCTTT.

V gene TRBV28 combines with J gene TRBJ1-6; D gene unclear. This CDR3 comprises 13 residues. CDR1 is MDHEN and CDR2 is SYDVKM in the germline V gene. V dropped 4 bases and J dropped 7 bases, with 8 bases sitting between them. The CDR3 sequence: CASSWTENSPLHF. In DNA form, the CDR3 reads TGTGCCAGCAGTTGGACGGAGAATTCACCCCTCCACTTT.

V usage is TRBV7-9 and J usage is TRBJ2-5; the D gene is possibly TRBD1 (6 bases). This CDR3 is built from 14 residues. V was pared by 4 bases and J by 10 bases, with 19 bases between. The germline V gene has CDR1 SEHNR and CDR2 FQNEAQ (reference sequence). The CDR3 is CASSSAPGARGQYF. The DNA of the CDR3 is TGTGCCAGCAGCTCGGCTCCAGGGGCTCGGGGCCAGTACTTC.